The text below deals with one T cell receptor beta chain. Data came from immunoSEQ multiplex PCR; TCRdb stores just in-frame clones and leaves some out. The table shows 150,000 to 200,000 clones, with around 95% occurring only once. The sample comes from a study of control samples from healthy donors and cancer patients. Germline CDR1 reads LNHDA; CDR2 reads SQIVND (reference sequence). J gave up 6 bases and V 9 bases, and 9 bases lay outside the gene matches. CDR3 length: 14 residues. The J gene is TRBJ2-7, the V gene TRBV19, with 12 bases aligning to TRBD1. This sequence was found in a woman aged 40 to 50 in good health. The sample taken for sequencing was blood. CDR3 sequence reads: CASGGTGGASEQYF. The CDR3 nucleotides are TGTGCCAGCGGCGGGACAGGGGGCGCATCCGAGCAGTACTTC.